These 12 T cell receptor beta chains originate from one sample sequenced in a study of shared clonotypes between healthy human individuals. Only in-frame clones appear in the TCRdb table, and some are missing; sequencing was by immunoSEQ multiplex PCR. The repertoire holds 2 million to 2.5 million clones, approximately 96% seen once, with approximately 0.13% in the top ten. The sequenced material came from naive CD4+ T cells sorted from blood. Subset specified: CD45RA+ positively selected. Receptors originate from a man aged 18-30 years in good health.

V and J are TRBV2 and TRBJ1-4; 8 bases are shared with TRBD1. The ends lost 5 bases at V and 3 bases at J; junction bases unmatched: 5. Germline V gene data show CDR1 as SNHLY and CDR2 as FYNNEI. The CDR3 is 15 residues long. CDR3 residues: CASSSRQGPNEKLFF. The DNA of the CDR3 is TGTGCCAGCAGTTCTCGACAGGGGCCTAATGAAAAACTGTTTTTT.

This clone was seen only once. This chain joins TRBV6-1 and TRBJ2-5; D unresolved. The CDR3 is 14 residues long. Between the trimmed V and J ends, which lost 4 bases and 0 bases, there was a span of 9 bases. The germline CDR1 and CDR2 sequences are MNHNS and SASEGT. CDR3: CASSAQSYQETQYF. The CDR3 nucleotides are TGTGCCAGCAGTGCACAGAGTTACCAAGAGACCCAGTACTTC.

The V call is TRBV18, the J call TRBJ1-2; D is unresolved. The CDR3 has 13 amino acids. The V end was cut by 4 bases, the J end by 2 bases, with 8 bases between. Germline V gene lookup returns CDR1 KGHSH and CDR2 LQKENI. DNA for the CDR3: TGTGCCAGCTCACGTGGACGAAACTATGGCTACACCTTC. It codes for CASSRGRNYGYTF.

The chain employs TRBV29-1 and TRBJ2-7, with 11 bases lining up with TRBD2. CDR1 SQVTM and CDR2 ANQGSEA come from the germline V gene. The CDR3 contains 16 residues. Trimming cost V 4 bases and J 5 bases; bases outside gene matches: 13. The CDR3 DNA reads TGCAGCGTTGTTACTAGCGGGAGTTTGAGCGTCCACGAGCAGTACTTC. Protein: CSVVTSGSLSVHEQYF.

The rearrangement uses TRBV5-1 and TRBJ1-2, with D perhaps matching TRBD1 (5 bases). Trimming removed 0 bases from V and 10 bases from J, with 16 bases in between. There are 14 residues in the CDR3. Germline assignment: CDR1 SGHRS and CDR2 YFSETQ. CDR3: CASSLGPGTDHYTF. The CDR3 DNA is TGCGCCAGCAGCTTGGGCCCCGGGACGGACCACTACACCTTC.

The CDR3 coding sequence is TGTGCCAGCAGAAAGGGAGGGGCACTATACGAGCAGTACTTC. This gives the protein CASRKGGALYEQYF. The rearrangement joins TRBV11-2 to TRBJ2-7, with 7 bases aligning to TRBD2. The CDR3 contains 14 residues. With 6 bases clipped from V and 4 bases from J, the junction kept 9 bases outside the gene matches. Per germline, CDR1 SGHAT and CDR2 FQNNGV.

This clone was seen once. V and J are TRBV19 and TRBJ2-7, with D unresolved. V lost 4 bases and J 3 bases, leaving 4 bases between the germline ends. The germline CDR1 and CDR2 sequences are LNHDA and SQIVND (reference sequence). The CDR3 is 11 residues long. The CDR3 protein is CASSNHYEQYF. Written as DNA, the CDR3 is TGTGCCAGTAGTAACCACTACGAGCAGTACTTC.

The CDR3 bases are TGTGCCACCGGGTCAGGGGATCAGCCCCAGCATTTT. It codes for CATGSGDQPQHF. This chain joins TRBV15 and TRBJ1-5; TRBD1 is a possible D gene (6 bases). Germline CDR1 and CDR2: LNHNV and YYDKDF (reference sequence). This CDR3 is built from 12 residues. Trimming pared 8 bases from V and 5 bases from J, leaving 10 bases between.

With respect to this clone: The same CDR3 also results from other DNA sequences found in this sample. The gene calls are TRBV7-9 and TRBJ1-4; TRBD1 matches 9 bases. The CDR3 contains 13 residues. CDR1 and CDR2 from the germline V gene are SEHNR and FQNEAQ (reference sequence). V shed 5 bases, J shed 8 bases, and the junction held 3 bases outside the gene matches. CDR3 coding DNA: TGTGCCAGCAGCCTGGGACAGGGAGAAAAACTGTTTTTT. Encoded protein: CASSLGQGEKLFF.

The J gene is TRBJ2-2, the V gene TRBV18, with 7 bases lining up with TRBD2. The CDR3 totals 17 residues. The V gene's germline CDR1 is KGHSH and CDR2 LQKENI. V lost 1 base to trimming and J lost 4 bases; unmatched junction nucleotides: 9. The DNA for the CDR3 is TGTGCCAGCTCACCACGATCGGGCGGGAGCGGCACCGGGGAGCTGTTTTTT. Translated, it gives CASSPRSGGSGTGELFF.

J is TRBJ2-4 and V is TRBV30, with 11 bases aligning to TRBD2. The trim removed 5 bases at V and 3 bases at J, leaving 12 bases unmatched. CDR3 length: 17 amino acids. Germline V gives CDR1 GTSNPN, CDR2 SVGIG (reference sequence). CDR3 sequence: CAWVPSGRISDKNIQYF. CDR3 DNA: TGTGCCTGGGTCCCTAGCGGGAGGATCTCTGACAAAAACATTCAGTACTTC.

This chain joins TRBV7-8 and TRBJ1-5, with a tentative D call TRBD1 (5 bases). From germline, CDR1 is SGHVS and CDR2 FQNEAQ. Trimming took 1 base from V and 4 from J, leaving 14 bases between them. The CDR3 runs 16 residues. In nucleotides, the CDR3 is TGTGCCAGCAGCTTAGGAGCAGGGTTAGCAAATCAGCCCCAGCATTTT. Its translation is CASSLGAGLANQPQHF.